Included here is one T cell receptor beta chain sequence, with context. The data were obtained in a study of blood T cell repertoires in COVID-19. Overall study context: Sites across the United States, Italy and Spain contributed samples from acute and convalescent COVID-19.

Authors' data handling: Reference gene primer amplification in the assay estimated nucleated cell counts. The assay was immunoSEQ multiplex PCR, and TCRdb's table has in-frame clones only and misses some. V and J calls plus clone size are reproduced from that table; the DNA served to infer D and trimming. The table lists approximately 230,000 clones, 85% to 90% of them singletons. Categorization into cohorts depended on clinical history that participants reported. The length of the CDR3 is 14 residues. V was pared by 1 base and J by 7 bases, with 13 bases between. Germline V CDR1 and CDR2: MGHRA, YSYEKL.

This TCR came from a middle-aged man who had recovered from COVID-19. The sample consisted of PBMCs or T cells enriched from blood (not recorded which). The genes are TRBV4-1 and TRBJ1-2, with D possibly matching TRBD1 (5 bases). The CDR3 DNA reads TGCGCCAGCAGCCAAGTCTGGGGGGAAGGTGGCTACACCTTC. It encodes CASSQVWGEGGYTF.